This T cell receptor (beta chain) was captured by sequencing in a study of ipilimumab plus nivolumab after autologous stem cell transplantation. Ipilimumab, 1 mg/kg, started 14 to 28 days after autologous transplant. TCRdb keeps only in-frame clones here, not all; method: immunoSEQ multiplex PCR. The table records approximately 84,000 clones, over 80% of them present only once. Source: PBMCs, taken in a trial of ipilimumab plus nivolumab as post-transplant consolidation. The clonotype comes from a male donor with diffuse large B-cell lymphoma.

The CDR3 loop is CASSFGQGDTYEQYF. The DNA for the CDR3 is TGTGCCAGCTCATTTGGACAGGGTGATACCTACGAGCAGTACTTC. V usage is TRBV18 and J usage is TRBJ2-7; the match to TRBD1 covers 8 bases. The ends lost 5 bases at V and 2 bases at J; junction bases unmatched: 8. CDR1 is KGHSH, CDR2 LQKENI, per germline. CDR3 length: 15 amino acids.